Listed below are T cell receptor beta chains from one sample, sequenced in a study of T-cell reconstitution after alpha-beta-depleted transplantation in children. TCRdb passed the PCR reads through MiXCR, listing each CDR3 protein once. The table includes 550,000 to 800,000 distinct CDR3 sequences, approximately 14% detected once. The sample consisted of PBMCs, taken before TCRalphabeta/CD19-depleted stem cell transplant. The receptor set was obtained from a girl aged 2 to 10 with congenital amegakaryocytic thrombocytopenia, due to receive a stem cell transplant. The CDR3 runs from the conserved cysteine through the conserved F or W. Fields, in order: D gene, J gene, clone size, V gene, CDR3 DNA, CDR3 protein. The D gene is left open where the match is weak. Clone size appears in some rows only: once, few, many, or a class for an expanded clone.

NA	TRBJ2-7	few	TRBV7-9	TGTGCCAGCAGCTCAGAACCTTACGAGCAGTACTTC	CASSSEPYEQYF
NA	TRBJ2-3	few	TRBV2	TGTGCCAGCAGTGACGGCGGAGGGCCCGTTCTCGACACAGATACGCAGTATTTT	CASSDGGGPVLDTDTQYF
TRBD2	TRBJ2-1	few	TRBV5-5	TGTGCCAGCAGCTTGGCACCGACTAGCGGGAGCTATGAGCAGTTCTTC	CASSLAPTSGSYEQFF
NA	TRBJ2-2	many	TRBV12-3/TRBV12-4	TGTGCCAGCGATAAGTCCGGGTTCACCGGGGAGCTGTTTTTT	CASDKSGFTGELFF
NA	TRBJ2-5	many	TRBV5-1	TGCGCCAGCAGCTTAGTGCTTCGAGAGACCCAGTACTTC	CASSLVLRETQYF
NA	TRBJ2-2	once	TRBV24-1	TGTGCCACCAGTGGCCTGGGACCCCCCACCGGGGAGCTGTTTTTT	CATSGLGPPTGELFF
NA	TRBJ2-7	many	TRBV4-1	TGCGCCAGCAGCCCAGCGGACCGCTACGAGCAGTACTTC	CASSPADRYEQYF
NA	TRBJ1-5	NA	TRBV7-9	TGTGCCAGCAGCTCCGGGGCTCCTGGCAATCAGCCCCAGCATTTT	CASSSGAPGNQPQHF
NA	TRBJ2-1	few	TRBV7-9	TGTGCCAGCAGCTTATTCTCCAAGGGGGCCTACAATGAGCAGTTCTTC	CASSLFSKGAYNEQFF
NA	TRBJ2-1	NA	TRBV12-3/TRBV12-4	TGTGCCAGCAGGACCGGGACACGACCCCAGGAGCTGTTCTTC	CASRTGTRPQELFF
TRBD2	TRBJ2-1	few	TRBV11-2	TGTGCCAGCAGCCAACTAGCGGGAGGGGGATCCTACAATGAGCAGTTCTTC	CASSQLAGGGSYNEQFF
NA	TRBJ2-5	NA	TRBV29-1	TGCAGCGTTGAAGTTGGTCTAATGGAGACCCAGTACTTC	CSVEVGLMETQYF
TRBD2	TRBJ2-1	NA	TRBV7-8	TGTGCCAGCAGCTTAATGGCTCTAGCGGGTACCTACAATGAGCAGTTCTTC	CASSLMALAGTYNEQFF
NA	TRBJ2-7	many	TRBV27	TGTGCCAGCAGTCCCTCAACGAAGGCCTACGAGCAGTACTTC	CASSPSTKAYEQYF
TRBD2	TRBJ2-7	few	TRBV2	TGTGCCAGCATCGGACTAGCCGTCGACGAGCAGTACTTC	CASIGLAVDEQYF
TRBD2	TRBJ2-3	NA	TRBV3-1	TGTGCCAGCAGCCAAGCTATAGCGGGTAGCACAGATACGCAGTATTTT	CASSQAIAGSTDTQYF
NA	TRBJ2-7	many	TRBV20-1	TGCAGTGCTAGACGCCCATTGACCTCCTACGAGCAGTACTTC	CSARRPLTSYEQYF
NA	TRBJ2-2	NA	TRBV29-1	TGCAGCGTCCTCTTGAACACCGGGGAGCTGTTTTTT	CSVLLNTGELFF
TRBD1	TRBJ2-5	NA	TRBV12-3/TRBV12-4	TGTGCCAGCAGCCCCGGGACAGGGGGCTGGGAGACCCAGTCCTTC	CASSPGTGGWETQSF
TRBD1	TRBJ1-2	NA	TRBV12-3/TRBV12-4	TGTGCCAGCAGTGAGGGGGCGTATGGCGTTGGCTACACCTTC	CASSEGAYGVGYTF
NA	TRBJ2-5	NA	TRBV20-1	TGCAGTGCCTGGTATCTCGCCAGCCAAGAGACCCAGTACTTC	CSAWYLASQETQYF
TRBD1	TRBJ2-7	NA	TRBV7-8	TGTGCCAGCAGCCCGGACAGGGCCTACGAGCAGGACTTC	CASSPDRAYEQDF
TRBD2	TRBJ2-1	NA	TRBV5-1	TGCGCCAGCAGGCTAGCGGGGTCGAACAATGAGCAGTTCTTC	CASRLAGSNNEQFF
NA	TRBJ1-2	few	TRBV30	TGTGCCTGGAGTGAGACAGAGTATGGCTACACCTTC	CAWSETEYGYTF
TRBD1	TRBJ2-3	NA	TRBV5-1	TGCGCCAGCAGCGGAAGGGGACAGGGGGACACAGATACGCAGTATTTT	CASSGRGQGDTDTQYF
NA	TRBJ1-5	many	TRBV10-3	TGTGCCATCAGTGAGTCTTTGGGAGGGGACCAGCCCCAGCATTTT	CAISESLGGDQPQHF
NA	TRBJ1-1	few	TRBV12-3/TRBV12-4	TGTGCCAGCAGTTTAGATGCAGACCTATTTTCAAGGAACACTGAAGCTTTCTTT	CASSLDADLFSRNTEAFF
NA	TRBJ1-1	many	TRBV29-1	TGCAGCGTTGTAGCGAGAGGGGACACTGAAGCTTTCTTT	CSVVARGDTEAFF
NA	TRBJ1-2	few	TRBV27	TGTGCCAGCAGTTACGGCAGGGCAGCCTATGGCTACACCTTC	CASSYGRAAYGYTF
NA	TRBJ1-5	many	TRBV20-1	TGCAGTGCAAGGGGGACGTATAGCAATCAGCCCCAGCATTTT	CSARGTYSNQPQHF
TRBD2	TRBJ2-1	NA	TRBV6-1	TGTGCCAGCAGGGTAGCGGGAGACCCTTTATTCAATGAGCAGTTCTTC	CASRVAGDPLFNEQFF
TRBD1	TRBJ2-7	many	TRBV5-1	TGCGCCAGCAGCTCTCGGACAGGATACGAGCAGTACTTC	CASSSRTGYEQYF
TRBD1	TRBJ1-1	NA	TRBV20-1	TGCAGTTCCTTAAACGGACAGGGCACTGAAGCTTTCTTT	CSSLNGQGTEAFF
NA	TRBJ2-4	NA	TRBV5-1	TGCGCCAGCAGCTTGGAACTAGGCGGTCTGGCTCAGTACTTC	CASSLELGGLAQYF
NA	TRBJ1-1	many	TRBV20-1	TGCAGTGCTAGACGGGACACAAACACTGAAGCTTTCTTT	CSARRDTNTEAFF
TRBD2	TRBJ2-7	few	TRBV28	TGTGCCAGCATTCAATCGGGACTAGCGGGAGTGGGAACCTACGAGCAGTACTTC	CASIQSGLAGVGTYEQYF
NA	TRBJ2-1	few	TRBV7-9	TGTGCCAGCAGCTCACTGTGGACACCGCCCAACTACAATGAGCATTTCTTC	CASSSLWTPPNYNEHFF
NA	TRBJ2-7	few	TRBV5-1	TGCGCCAGCAGCCCCTCCCGGACAGTCTACGAGCAGTACTTC	CASSPSRTVYEQYF
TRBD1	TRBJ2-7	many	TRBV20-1	TGCAGTGCTTGGGACAGTTCCAAATACGAGCAGTACTTC	CSAWDSSKYEQYF
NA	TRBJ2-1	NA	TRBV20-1	TGCAGTGCTAGTCCGGGGCGGGGGCACAATGAGCAGTTCTTC	CSASPGRGHNEQFF
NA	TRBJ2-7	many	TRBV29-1	TGCAGCGTTGAAGACCAACCATCCGAGCAGTACTTC	CSVEDQPSEQYF
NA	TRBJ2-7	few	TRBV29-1	TGCAGCGTTGAAGGCGCCGAAGGGCAGCGAAGCTCCTACGAGCAGTACTTC	CSVEGAEGQRSSYEQYF
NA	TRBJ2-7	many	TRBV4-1	TGCGCCAGCAGCCAAGAATGGTCTAACAACCAATACGAGCAGTACTTC	CASSQEWSNNQYEQYF
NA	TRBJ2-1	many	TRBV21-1	TGTGCCAGCAGCAAAGATCGGGCTACGGGAGCCGTTGTTCACAATGAGCAGTTCTTC	CASSKDRATGAVVHNEQFF
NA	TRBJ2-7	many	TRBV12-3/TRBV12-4	TGTGCCAGCAGTTTACCCTCACCGGGACCCGATTCGAACGAGCAGTACTTC	CASSLPSPGPDSNEQYF
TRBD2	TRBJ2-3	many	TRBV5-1	TGCGCCAGCAGCTTGGGATTAGCGGGAGGGCCTTTAGATACGCAGTATTTT	CASSLGLAGGPLDTQYF